A selection of T cell receptor beta chains follows, all from one sample in a study of regulatory T cells in long-lasting Graves disease. MiXCR was run by TCRdb on the multiplex PCR reads, yielding one entry per CDR3 protein. The sample holds roughly 420,000 distinct CDR3 sequences, about 17% seen once. Separately, the same data were catalogued under a study of T cells in Graves' hyperthyroidism and ophthalmopathy.

This specimen consisted of peripheral blood mononuclear cells (PBMCs), obtained at new diagnosis, from a patient treated with antithyroid drugs. The receptors derive from a young woman with Graves disease. CDR3s include the opening cysteine and the closing phenylalanine or tryptophan. Fields, in order: clone size, J gene, V gene, D gene, CDR3 DNA, CDR3 protein. A D gene is named only where the DNA matches it firmly. Clone size, where shown, is once, few, many, or a class for clones that have expanded.

>-|TRBJ2-1|TRBV7-2|TRBD2
TGTGCCAGCAGCATCAAAGCGGGAGGTTCCTACAATGAGCAGTTCTTC
CASSIKAGGSYNEQFF
>many|TRBJ2-7|TRBV3-1|-
TGTGCCAGCAGCCAAGATCCTCAGGTCTCGTACGAGCAGTACTTC
CASSQDPQVSYEQYF
>many|TRBJ2-3|TRBV29-1|-
TGCAGCGTTGGTCATAGGTGGGATACGCAGTATTTT
CSVGHRWDTQYF
>few|TRBJ2-6|TRBV3-1|TRBD1
TGTGCCAGCAGCGACTCGGACAGGGAAGGGGCCAACGTCCTGACTTTC
CASSDSDREGANVLTF
>many|TRBJ2-1|TRBV27|-
TGTGCCAGCAGTTTATCCTTAGTGGGAGGTGGGGAGCAGTTCTTC
CASSLSLVGGGEQFF
>-|TRBJ1-5|TRBV30|TRBD1
TGTGCCTGGAGTGTACGTCAGGGGGCAGGGGGCAATCAGCCCGAGCATTTC
CAWSVRQGAGGNQPEHF
>many|TRBJ1-2|TRBV13|TRBD1
TGTGCCAGCAGCTTAGGTGACAGGGGATTCTATGGCTACACCTTC
CASSLGDRGFYGYTF
>few|TRBJ2-1|TRBV20-1|TRBD2
TGCAGTGCTAGAGATGGAGCGGGAGATGAGCAGTTCTTC
CSARDGAGDEQFF
>-|TRBJ2-2|TRBV12-3/TRBV12-4|-
TGTGCCAGCAGTTTAGCGTTAGTAACCGGGGAGCTGTTTTTT
CASSLALVTGELFF
>many|TRBJ2-2|TRBV20-1|-
TGCAGTGCTAGCGAATTCACCGGGGAGCTGTTTTTT
CSASEFTGELFF
>-|TRBJ1-1|TRBV4-2|TRBD1
TGTGCCAGCAGCCAGGAAGTACCGGGACAGGGATATAGACGGACCGAAGCTTTCTTT
CASSQEVPGQGYRRTEAFF
>many|TRBJ2-5|TRBV5-6|-
TGTGCCAGCAGCTTTAGAGCGGGTGAGACCCAGTACTTC
CASSFRAGETQYF
>-|TRBJ2-7|TRBV15|TRBD1
TGTGCCACCAGCAAGCCGGGACAGGAGGCCGAGCAGTACTTC
CATSKPGQEAEQYF
>many|TRBJ1-1|TRBV11-2|-
TGTGCCAGCAGCCTCCACGGGACGAACACTGAAGCTTTCTTT
CASSLHGTNTEAFF
>-|TRBJ2-2|TRBV7-9|-
TGTGCCAGCAAACCCAGAAGCAGGCCAAACACCGGGGAGCTGTTTTTT
CASKPRSRPNTGELFF
>few|TRBJ2-3|TRBV20-1|TRBD2
TGCAATGCTAGCGGGGGGAGCACAGATACGCAGTATTTT
CNASGGSTDTQYF
>-|TRBJ1-2|TRBV2|-
TGTGCCAGCCCGAGGTCGCCGGGACACAACAACTATGGCTACACCTTC
CASPRSPGHNNYGYTF
>few|TRBJ2-1|TRBV5-4|TRBD2
TGTGCCAGCAGCCCTGGGACTAGCGGGAGAGGTAGTGAGCAGCTCTTC
CASSPGTSGRGSEQLF
>-|TRBJ2-1|TRBV19|TRBD2
TGTGCCAGTAGTAGAGGTCTGGGACTAGCGGGAGGCGTCTCCTACAATGAGCAGTTCTTC
CASSRGLGLAGGVSYNEQFF
>many|TRBJ2-7|TRBV11-2|-
TGTGCCAGCACCCCCTCATCGGGATCCTACGAGCAGTACTTC
CASTPSSGSYEQYF
>many|TRBJ2-7|TRBV28|-
TGCGCCAGCAGCTTGGTGGGCAGCTCCTACGAGCAGTACTTC
CASSLVGSSYEQYF
>many|TRBJ2-3|TRBV11-2|TRBD2
TGTGCCAGCAGCCCCGGCCGGACTAGCGGGAGTGCAGATACGCAGTATTTT
CASSPGRTSGSADTQYF
>-|TRBJ1-2|TRBV5-6|-
TGTGCCAGCAGCCCGTGGGGACGCGGGCAAGGCTACACCTTC
CASSPWGRGQGYTF
>many|TRBJ2-1|TRBV2|-
TGTGCCAGCAGTGGGGGACCGGCATCCTACAATGAGCAGTTCTTC
CASSGGPASYNEQFF
>few|TRBJ2-3|TRBV12-3/TRBV12-4|-
TGTGCCAGCAGTTTTGGGGGGACCCCCAGCACAGATACGCAGTATTTT
CASSFGGTPSTDTQYF